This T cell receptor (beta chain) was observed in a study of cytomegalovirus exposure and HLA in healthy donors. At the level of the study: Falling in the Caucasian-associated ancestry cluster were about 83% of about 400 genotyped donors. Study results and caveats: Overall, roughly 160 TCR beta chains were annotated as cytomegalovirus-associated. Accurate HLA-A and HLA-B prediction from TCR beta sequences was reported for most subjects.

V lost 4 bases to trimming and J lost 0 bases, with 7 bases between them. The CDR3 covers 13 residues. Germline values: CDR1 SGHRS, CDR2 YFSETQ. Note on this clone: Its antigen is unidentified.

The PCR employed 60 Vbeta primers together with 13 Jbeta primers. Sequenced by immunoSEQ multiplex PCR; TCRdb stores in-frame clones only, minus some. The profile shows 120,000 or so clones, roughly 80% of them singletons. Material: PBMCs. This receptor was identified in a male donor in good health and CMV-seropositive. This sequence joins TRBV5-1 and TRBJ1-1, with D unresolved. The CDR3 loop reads CASSPDLNTEAFF. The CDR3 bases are TGCGCCAGCAGCCCGGACTTGAACACTGAAGCTTTCTTT.